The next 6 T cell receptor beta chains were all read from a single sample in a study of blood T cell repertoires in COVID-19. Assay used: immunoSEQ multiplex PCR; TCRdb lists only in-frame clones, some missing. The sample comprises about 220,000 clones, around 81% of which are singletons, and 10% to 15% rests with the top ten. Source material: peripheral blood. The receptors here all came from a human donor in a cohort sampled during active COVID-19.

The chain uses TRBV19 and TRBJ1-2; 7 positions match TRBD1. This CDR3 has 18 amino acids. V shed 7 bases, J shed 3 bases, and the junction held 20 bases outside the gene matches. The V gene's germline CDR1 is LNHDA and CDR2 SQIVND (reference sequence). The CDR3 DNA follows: TGTGCCAGTACCCCTCGGTACGGGCACAGGGGCTTATACTATGGCTACACCTTC. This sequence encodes CASTPRYGHRGLYYGYTF.

The CDR3 region has the DNA TGTGCCAGCAGTGAAGACCGGACTTCAACCTACGAGCAGTACTTC. Protein sequence: CASSEDRTSTYEQYF. This chain connects TRBV2 to TRBJ2-7, with D possibly TRBD2 on 5 matching bases. Trimming shortened V by 1 base and J by 2 bases, and 12 bases separated the two germline ends. The CDR3 loop spans 15 amino acids. Germline values: CDR1 SNHLY, CDR2 FYNNEI. Full variable domain (rest looked up from reference TRBV2 and TRBJ2-7): EPEVTQTPSHQVTQMGQEVILRCVPISNHLYFYWYRQILGQKVEFLVSFYNNEISEKSEIFDDQFSVERPDGSNFTLKIRSTKLEDSAMYFCASSEDRTSTYEQYFGPGTRLTVT.

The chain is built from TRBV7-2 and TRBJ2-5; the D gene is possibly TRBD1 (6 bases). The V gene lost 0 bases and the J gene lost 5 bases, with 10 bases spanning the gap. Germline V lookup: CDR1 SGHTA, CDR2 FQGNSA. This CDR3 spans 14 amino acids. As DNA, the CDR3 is TGTGCCAGCAGCTTAGCAGGGGGTCGGGAGACCCAGTACTTC. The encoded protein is CASSLAGGRETQYF.

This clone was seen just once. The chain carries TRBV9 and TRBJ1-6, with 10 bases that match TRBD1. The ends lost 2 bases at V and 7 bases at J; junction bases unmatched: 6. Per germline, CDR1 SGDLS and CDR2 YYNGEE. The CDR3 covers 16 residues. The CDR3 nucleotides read TGTGCCAGCAGCGTGGACCCGGGACAGGGGAATTCACCCCTCCACTTT. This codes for CASSVDPGQGNSPLHF.

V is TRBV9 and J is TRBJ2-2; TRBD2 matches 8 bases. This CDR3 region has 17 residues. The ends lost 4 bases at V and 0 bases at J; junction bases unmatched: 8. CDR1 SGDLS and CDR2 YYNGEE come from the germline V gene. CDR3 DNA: TGTGCCAGCAGCAGGCACCCGGGGGGGACGAACACCGGGGAGCTGTTTTTT. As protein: CASSRHPGGTNTGELFF.

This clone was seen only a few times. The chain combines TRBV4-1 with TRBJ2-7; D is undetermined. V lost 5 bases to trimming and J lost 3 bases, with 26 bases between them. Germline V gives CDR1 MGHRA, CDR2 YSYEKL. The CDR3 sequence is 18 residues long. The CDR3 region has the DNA TGCGCCAGCAGCTCTCCGGAGTCCCCGACCTTCAGTGGCTACGAGCAGTACTTC. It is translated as CASSSPESPTFSGYEQYF.